Below are 24 T cell receptor beta chains sequenced from a single sample in a study of blood T cell repertoires in COVID-19. Measured with immunoSEQ multiplex PCR; TCRdb has only the in-frame clones, and not every one. Here the sample spans fewer than 150,000 clones, less than 90% being singletons. Material for sequencing was peripheral blood. All receptors come from a man aged 65-85 years who had recovered from COVID-19.

This clone appeared once. CDR3 coding DNA: TGCGCCAGCAGCCAAGCTGACAGCGACCAAGAGACCCAGTACTTC. It yields the protein CASSQADSDQETQYF. V is TRBV4-1 and J is TRBJ2-5; maybe TRBD1 (5 bases). CDR1 MGHRA and CDR2 YSYEKL come from the germline V gene. The ends were cut back, 1 base at V and 0 bases at J, with 9 bases in the middle. The CDR3 spans 15 residues.

The chain is built from TRBV7-8 and TRBJ2-2; 9 bases fit TRBD1. V lost 5 bases to trimming and J lost 5 bases; unmatched junction nucleotides: 9. The germline gives CDR1 SGHVS, CDR2 FQNEAQ. The CDR3 totals 16 residues. The CDR3 is CASSRTGGAQTGELFF. As DNA, the CDR3 is TGTGCCAGCAGCCGAACAGGGGGCGCGCAAACCGGGGAGCTGTTTTTT.

This clone was seen just once. The chain employs TRBV27 and TRBJ1-1; 8 bases map to TRBD1. The V gene's germline CDR1 is MNHEY and CDR2 SMNVEV (reference sequence). The CDR3 sequence is 16 residues long. V was clipped by 2 bases and J by 1 base; unmatched bases: 6. The CDR3 reads CASSLGQGRRNTEAFF. The CDR3 coding sequence is TGTGCCAGCAGTTTAGGACAGGGCCGACGGAACACTGAAGCTTTCTTT.

The chain couples TRBV9 to TRBJ2-3; 8 nucleotides match TRBD1. CDR1 and CDR2 from the germline V gene are SGDLS and YYNGEE. The CDR3 has 15 residues. The trim removed 4 bases at V and 5 bases at J, leaving 9 bases unmatched. The DNA for the CDR3 is TGTGCCAGCAGCCCCCACCAGGGGGCTGTAGATACGCAGTATTTT. It yields the protein CASSPHQGAVDTQYF. Full variable domain (outside the CDR3, taken from reference TRBV9 and TRBJ2-3): DSGVTQTPKHLITATGQRVTLRCSPRSGDLSVYWYQQSLDQGLQFLIQYYNGEERAKGNILERFSAQQFPDLHSELNLSSLELGDSALYFCASSPHQGAVDTQYFGPGTRLTVL.

This clone was seen more than once but under ten times. The chain combines TRBV7-3 with TRBJ2-5, with D maybe TRBD1 (6 bases). The CDR3 is made up of 14 amino acids. V lost 5 bases, J lost 5 bases, and 15 bases lay in between. In germline, CDR1 is SGHTA, CDR2 FQGTGA. This CDR3 reads CASSATGQGETQYF. In DNA, the CDR3 is TGTGCCAGCAGCGCCACAGGCCAGGGGGAGACCCAGTACTTC.

The CDR3 here is CASSFSGEARETQYF. CDR3 bases: TGTGCCAGCAGCTTCAGCGGGGAGGCGAGAGAGACCCAGTACTTC. This chain connects TRBV5-6 to TRBJ2-5; 7 positions match TRBD2. The trim removed 2 bases at V and 4 bases at J, leaving 8 bases unmatched. The germline gives CDR1 SGHDT, CDR2 YYEEEE. The length of the CDR3 is 15 residues.

The chain couples TRBV7-3 to TRBJ2-1, with TRBD1 matching over 7 bases. Germline values: CDR1 SGHTA, CDR2 FQGTGA. The CDR3 is 15 residues long. Germline trimming cut 5 bases from V and 3 bases from J; bases unmatched to any gene: 7. The CDR3 protein is CASSEQGFIYNEQFF. The CDR3 coding sequence is TGTGCCAGCAGCGAACAGGGGTTTATCTACAATGAGCAGTTCTTC.

The chain employs TRBV7-2 and TRBJ2-3; 7 bases line up with TRBD2. The germline CDR1 and CDR2 sequences are SGHTA and FQGNSA. Trimming cost V 3 bases and J 6 bases; bases outside gene matches: 6. The CDR3 is 14 residues long. The CDR3 DNA reads TGTGCCAGCAGCTTTGGGGGAGGGGTGGATACGCAGTATTTT. Residues: CASSFGGGVDTQYF.

This chain joins TRBV3-1 (or the pseudogene TRBV3-2) and TRBJ1-2; the D gene is possibly TRBD1 (5 bases). CDR3 length: 14 residues. V was cut by 1 base and J by 6 bases, with 12 bases left in between. Germline V gives CDR1 LGHDT, CDR2 YNNKEL (reference sequence). This CDR3 reads CASSQGGSGNGYTF. The CDR3 region has the DNA TGTGCCAGCAGCCAAGGGGGATCAGGGAATGGCTACACCTTC.

The CDR3 coding sequence is TGCGCCAGCAGCCTCCGGGACAGGGGGCCCTATGGCTACACCTTC. Its translation is CASSLRDRGPYGYTF. The chain combines TRBV5-1 with TRBJ1-2; TRBD1 agrees at 12 bases. CDR3 length equals 15 residues. V lost 4 bases and J lost 4; bases outside the gene matches: 5. Germline V gene lookup returns CDR1 SGHRS and CDR2 YFSETQ.

This clone was seen just once. The gene calls are TRBV18 and TRBJ2-2; no reliable D call. Germline CDR1 KGHSH, CDR2 LQKENI. The V end lost 4 bases, the J end lost 5 bases, and 14 bases lay between the germline ends. The CDR3 is made up of 15 amino acids. CDR3 bases: TGTGCCAGCTCACGGGCGATTATTCTAACCGGGGAGCTGTTTTTT. Its protein is CASSRAIILTGELFF.

The chain uses TRBV6-1 and TRBJ2-2; 10 bases map to TRBD1. Germline V CDR1 and CDR2: MNHNS, SASEGT. The trim removed 3 bases at V and 6 bases at J, leaving 7 bases unmatched. CDR3 length: 16 residues. The CDR3: CASSDWGQGNSGELFF. The DNA of the CDR3 is TGTGCCAGCAGTGACTGGGGACAGGGGAATTCCGGGGAGCTGTTTTTT.

The gene calls are TRBV6-1 and TRBJ1-5; 7 bases line up with TRBD1. The CDR3 sequence is 17 residues long. Per germline, CDR1 MNHNS and CDR2 SASEGT. The junction had 10 bases not matched to a gene; V was cut back by 2 bases and J by 3 bases. Here the CDR3 reads CASSELRGTVPNQPQHF. In DNA, the CDR3 is TGTGCCAGCAGTGAACTTCGGGGGACAGTTCCCAATCAGCCCCAGCATTTT.

The chain carries TRBV19 and TRBJ1-2, with D perhaps TRBD1 (6 bases). Germline V gene lookup returns CDR1 LNHDA and CDR2 SQIVND (reference sequence). Trimming took 4 bases from V and 5 from J, leaving 11 bases between them. This CDR3 spans 13 amino acids. CDR3 amino acids: CASSSGQTYGYTF. Here the CDR3 DNA reads TGTGCCAGTAGTAGTGGACAGACTTATGGCTACACCTTC.

This clone was seen a single time. The gene calls are TRBV3-1 (or the pseudogene TRBV3-2) and TRBJ2-3, with 8 positions matching TRBD2. The CDR3 sequence is 15 residues long. CDR1 and CDR2 from the germline V gene are LGHDT and YNNKEL (reference sequence). The ends lost 5 bases at V and 2 bases at J; junction bases unmatched: 6. CDR3 sequence: CASSARGALTDTQYF. The DNA of the CDR3 is TGTGCCAGCAGCGCGCGGGGGGCCCTCACAGATACGCAGTATTTT.

This sequence joins TRBV5-4 and TRBJ2-3, with D perhaps matching TRBD1 (5 bases). V lost 6 bases and J 1 base, leaving 15 bases between the germline ends. The length of the CDR3 is 15 residues. Looked up from germline, CDR1 is SGHNT and CDR2 is YYREEE (reference sequence). The CDR3 region is CASKRARDGTDTQYF. In DNA form, the CDR3 reads TGTGCCAGCAAAAGAGCCAGGGATGGCACAGATACGCAGTATTTT.

The genes are TRBV5-1 and TRBJ2-5; maybe TRBD2 (6 bases). CDR1 is SGHRS and CDR2 is YFSETQ in the germline V gene. This CDR3 region has 15 residues. The V gene lost 0 bases and the J gene lost 5 bases, with 14 bases spanning the gap. DNA for the CDR3: TGCGCCAGCAGCTTGGTTTCACTTGGGGGGGAGACCCAGTACTTC. Its protein is CASSLVSLGGETQYF.

The V and J genes are TRBV28 and TRBJ1-1, with D uncertain. CDR1 and CDR2 (germline): MDHEN, SYDVKM. The CDR3 is made up of 11 amino acids. Trimming cost V 3 bases and J 4 bases, with 3 bases left between them. DNA for the CDR3: TGTGCCAGCAGTTTCTTCACTGAAGCTTTCTTT. Translated, it gives CASSFFTEAFF.

This sequence joins TRBV2 and TRBJ1-4; D is uncertain. CDR3 length: 12 amino acids. Trimming pared 6 bases from V and 7 bases from J, leaving 9 bases between. The germline V gene has CDR1 SNHLY and CDR2 FYNNEI. Here the CDR3 reads CASRSESEKLFF. The CDR3 nucleotides read TGTGCCAGCAGGAGCGAAAGTGAAAAACTGTTTTTT. The full variable domain, rest sourced from reference TRBV2 and TRBJ1-4, is EPEVTQTPSHQVTQMGQEVILRCVPISNHLYFYWYRQILGQKVEFLVSFYNNEISEKSEIFDDQFSVERPDGSNFTLKIRSTKLEDSAMYFCASRSESEKLFFGSGTQLSVL.

V is TRBV11-2 and J is TRBJ2-7; tentatively, D is TRBD2 (6 bases). Germline CDR1 and CDR2: SGHAT and FQNNGV. The germline V and J ends were trimmed by 5 bases and 5 bases, with 19 bases remaining between them. The CDR3 has 15 residues. This CDR3 is CASSHSRLVGDEQYF. In nucleotides, the CDR3 is TGTGCCAGCAGCCACAGCAGACTAGTGGGGGACGAGCAGTACTTC.

The chain recombines TRBV10-3 with TRBJ2-1; possibly TRBD2 for D (6 bases). The V gene's germline CDR1 is ENHRY and CDR2 SYGVKD. CDR3 length equals 14 residues. V was cut by 3 bases and J by 5 bases, with 11 bases left in between. The DNA for the CDR3 is TGTGCCATCAGTGACGTTAGCGGAGACAATGAGCAGTTCTTC. This encodes CAISDVSGDNEQFF.

The chain carries TRBV11-2 and TRBJ1-2; 8 bases agree with TRBD1. Germline assignment: CDR1 SGHAT and CDR2 FQNNGV. This CDR3 spans 13 amino acids. V was clipped by 5 bases and J by 8 bases; unmatched bases: 7. The CDR3 spells CASSPGTGRGYTF. In DNA form, the CDR3 reads TGTGCCAGCAGCCCGGGGACAGGAAGGGGCTACACCTTC. Full variable domain (remainder filled in from reference TRBV11-2 and TRBJ1-2): EAGVAQSPRYKIIEKRQSVAFWCNPISGHATLYWYQQILGQGPKLLIQFQNNGVVDDSQLPKDRFSAERLKGVDSTLKIQPAKLEDSAVYLCASSPGTGRGYTFGSGTRLTVV.

The rearrangement links TRBV21-1 to TRBJ2-1; TRBD2, the table's D call, lacks a check against the DNA. TRBV21-1 is deemed a pseudogene. CDR3 length: 17 amino acids. The CDR3 protein is CASNIRKTGIWYNEQFF. The CDR3 nucleotides read TGTGCCAGCAACATAAGGAAAACGGGTATTTGGTACAATGAGCAGTTCTTC.

The V call is TRBV6-2 or TRBV6-3, the J call TRBJ1-5; a weak D match, TRBD1 (6 bases). The CDR3 length is 19 residues. The ends were cut back, 0 bases at V and 0 bases at J, with 18 bases in the middle. Germline V CDR1 and CDR2: MNHEY, SVGEGT. CDR3 nucleotide sequence: TGTGCCAGCAGTTACTCCCCAACAGGGCTGAGTAGTAGCAATCAGCCCCAGCATTTT. Amino acid sequence: CASSYSPTGLSSSNQPQHF.